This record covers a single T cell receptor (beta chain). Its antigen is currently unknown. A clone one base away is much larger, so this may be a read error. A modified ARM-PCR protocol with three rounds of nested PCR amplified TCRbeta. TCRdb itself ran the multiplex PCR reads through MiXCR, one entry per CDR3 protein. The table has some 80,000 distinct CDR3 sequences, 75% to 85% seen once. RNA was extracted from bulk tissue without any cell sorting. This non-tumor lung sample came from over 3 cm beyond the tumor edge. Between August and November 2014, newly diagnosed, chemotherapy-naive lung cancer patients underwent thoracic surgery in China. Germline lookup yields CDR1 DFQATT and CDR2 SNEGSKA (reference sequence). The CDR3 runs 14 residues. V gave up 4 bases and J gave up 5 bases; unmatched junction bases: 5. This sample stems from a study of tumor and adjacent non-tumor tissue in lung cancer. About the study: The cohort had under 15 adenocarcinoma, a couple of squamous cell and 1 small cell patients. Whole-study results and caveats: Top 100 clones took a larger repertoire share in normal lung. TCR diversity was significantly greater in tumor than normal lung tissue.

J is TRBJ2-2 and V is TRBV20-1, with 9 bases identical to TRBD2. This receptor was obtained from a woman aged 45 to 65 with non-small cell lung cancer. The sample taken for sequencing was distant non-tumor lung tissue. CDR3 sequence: CSAMAGGRTGELFF. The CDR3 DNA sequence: TGCAGTGCTATGGCGGGAGGGCGTACCGGGGAGCTGTTTTTT.